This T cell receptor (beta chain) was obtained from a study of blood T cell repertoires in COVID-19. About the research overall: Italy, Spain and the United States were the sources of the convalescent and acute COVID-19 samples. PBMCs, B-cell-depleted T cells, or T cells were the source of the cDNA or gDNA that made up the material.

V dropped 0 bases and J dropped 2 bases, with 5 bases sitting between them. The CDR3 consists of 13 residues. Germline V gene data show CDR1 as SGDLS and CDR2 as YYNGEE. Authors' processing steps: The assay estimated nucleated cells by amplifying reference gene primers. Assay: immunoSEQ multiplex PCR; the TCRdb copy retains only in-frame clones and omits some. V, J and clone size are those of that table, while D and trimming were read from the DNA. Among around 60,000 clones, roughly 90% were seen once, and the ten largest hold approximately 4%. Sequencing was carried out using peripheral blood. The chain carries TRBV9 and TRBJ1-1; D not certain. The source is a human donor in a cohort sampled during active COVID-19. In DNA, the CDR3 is TGTGCCAGCAGCGTAGCCCTAAACACTGAAGCTTTCTTT. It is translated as CASSVALNTEAFF.